Listed below are T cell receptor beta chains from one sample, sequenced in a study of post-analysis software for immune sequencing data. Each CDR3 protein is one row after TCRdb ran MiXCR on the PCR reads. The sample carries about 810,000 distinct CDR3 sequences, approximately 50% recorded once. Sample: blood. The receptor source for this set is a girl under 18 with multiple sclerosis. CDR3s include the opening cysteine and the closing phenylalanine or tryptophan.

CDR3 length | J gene | V gene | CDR3 protein
17 | TRBJ2-3 | TRBV5-1 | CASSTGNSGGWADTQYF
12 | TRBJ2-1 | TRBV20-1 | CSARPPTGEQFF
17 | TRBJ2-3 | TRBV5-1 | CASSLDARRTGPDTQYF
14 | TRBJ1-2 | TRBV11-1 | CASSPTGIGYGYTF
15 | TRBJ2-7 | TRBV4-1 | CASSHPGQVFTEQYF
13 | TRBJ2-1 | TRBV12-5 | CASGAGLSNEQFF
15 | TRBJ2-7 | TRBV7-9 | CASSLLAGGVPEQYF
13 | TRBJ2-1 | TRBV7-9 | CASRLAGAHEQFF
20 | TRBJ2-1 | TRBV9 | CASSVGIAGRAPIPYNEQFF
17 | TRBJ2-1 | TRBV27 | CASSLVAGGLSYNEQFF
15 | TRBJ2-1 | TRBV12-3/TRBV12-4 | CASSFGGGFNNEQFF
15 | TRBJ2-1 | TRBV29-1 | CSVEFVAGGRNEQFF
14 | TRBJ2-7 | TRBV7-9 | CATSRGGSSYEQYF
14 | TRBJ1-5 | TRBV29-1 | CSVKQGSSNQPQHF
14 | TRBJ2-1 | TRBV5-1 | CASSETARNNEQFF
14 | TRBJ2-7 | TRBV6-6 | CASSYPGKPYEQYF
15 | TRBJ2-3 | TRBV10-3 | CAISAGPTATDTQYF
18 | TRBJ2-5 | TRBV7-6 | CASSSSLGPGRIWETQYF
13 | TRBJ2-1 | TRBV6-5 | CASVIRGGSEQFF
12 | TRBJ2-7 | TRBV3-1 | CASSQGRAEQYF
20 | TRBJ2-3 | TRBV7-2 | CASSSLRTSGGPGITDTQYF
12 | TRBJ2-7 | TRBV6-5 | CASSRHGYEQYF
16 | TRBJ2-5 | TRBV7-2 | CASSLGLAGGIETQYF
18 | TRBJ2-7 | TRBV7-6 | CASSSYPSSGTGSYEQYF
13 | TRBJ2-1 | TRBV29-1 | CSVGPPPYNEQFF
13 | TRBJ2-5 | TRBV29-1 | CSVAGRVRETQYF
14 | TRBJ2-1 | TRBV9 | CASSPRSSGHEQFF
13 | TRBJ1-1 | TRBV29-1 | CSATGQGNTEAFF
13 | TRBJ1-2 | TRBV3-1 | CASSQQRDPGYTF
15 | TRBJ1-1 | TRBV2 | CASSFSYGGGTEAFF
13 | TRBJ2-1 | TRBV20-1 | CSAREGTINEQFF
16 | TRBJ2-4 | TRBV15 | CATSRDRQIAKNIQYF
19 | TRBJ2-3 | TRBV12-3/TRBV12-4 | CASSFWRGLDISAADTQYF
14 | TRBJ1-5 | TRBV30 | CAWSAPGAAQPQHF
15 | TRBJ2-7 | TRBV9 | CASSVGDGPSYEQYF
13 | TRBJ1-4 | TRBV6-5 | CASRTGAREKLFF
14 | TRBJ2-4 | TRBV29-1 | CSAVATVAKNIQYF
15 | TRBJ2-3 | TRBV29-1 | CSVAGLAGGTDTQYF
14 | TRBJ1-1 | TRBV7-3 | CASTGGLRNTEAFF
18 | TRBJ2-1 | TRBV7-9 | CASSLPRTSGSTYNEQFF
16 | TRBJ1-5 | TRBV20-1 | CSASTKFHRGNQPQHF
18 | TRBJ2-4 | TRBV20-1 | CSARGLAGLALAKNIQYF
13 | TRBJ2-5 | TRBV12-3/TRBV12-4 | CASGSGGVRTQYF